This TCR beta chain was found in a study of blood T cell repertoires in COVID-19. Study information: The study drew acute and convalescent COVID-19 samples from the United States, Italy and Spain.

CDR3 size: 13 residues. The V end lost 2 bases, the J end lost 0 bases, and 4 bases lay between the germline ends. Germline values: CDR1 SGHTA, CDR2 FQGNSA. Produced via immunoSEQ multiplex PCR; TCRdb's table is partial and in-frame only. The sample holds 220,000 or so clones, roughly four fifths seen once. J is TRBJ1-1 and V is TRBV7-2; no definite D call. The TCR comes from a middle-aged woman with acute COVID-19. Sequencing was done on a sample of PBMCs or T cells enriched from blood (not recorded which). The CDR3 sequence is CASSLYLNTEAFF. The CDR3 region has the DNA TGTGCCAGCAGCTTATACTTGAACACTGAAGCTTTCTTT.